This T cell receptor beta chain was documented in a study of T cells in localized non-small cell lung cancer. The protocol was immunoSEQ multiplex PCR, while the TCRdb copy is restricted to in-frame clones and leaves out a portion. This sample yields 2,000 to 3,000 clones, of which roughly 25% are seen a single time; around 5.8% belongs to the top ten. Whole-study findings and limits: Adjacent uninvolved lung tissue had the highest T cell clonality, exceeding tumor. Out of the top 100 tumor clones, a median around 57 were seen in adjacent lung.

This clone has just a few counts. The target antigen is unknown. Trimming pared 5 bases from V and 3 bases from J, leaving 7 bases between. The CDR3 extends over 12 amino acids. Germline V CDR1 and CDR2: MDHEN, SYDVKM. Sample: lung tumor tissue, taken before any cancer treatment. This chain joins TRBV28 and TRBJ1-2; D is perhaps TRBD1 (5 bases). The clonotype comes from a woman aged 35-70 years with stage I lung adenocarcinoma. CDR3 in amino acids: CASSRQHYGYTF. The DNA of the CDR3 is TGTGCCAGCAGTCGACAGCACTATGGCTACACCTTC.